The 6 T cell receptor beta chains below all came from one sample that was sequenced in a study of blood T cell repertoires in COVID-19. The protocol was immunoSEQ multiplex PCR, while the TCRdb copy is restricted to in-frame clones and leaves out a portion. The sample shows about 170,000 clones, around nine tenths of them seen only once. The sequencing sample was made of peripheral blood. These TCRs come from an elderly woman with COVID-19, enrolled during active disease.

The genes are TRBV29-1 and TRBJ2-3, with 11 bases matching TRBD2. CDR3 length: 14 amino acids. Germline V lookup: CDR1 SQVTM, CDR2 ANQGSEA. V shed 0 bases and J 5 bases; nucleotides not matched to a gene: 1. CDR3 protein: CSVEDSGRGDTQYF. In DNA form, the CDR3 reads TGCAGCGTTGAAGATAGCGGGAGGGGAGATACGCAGTATTTT.

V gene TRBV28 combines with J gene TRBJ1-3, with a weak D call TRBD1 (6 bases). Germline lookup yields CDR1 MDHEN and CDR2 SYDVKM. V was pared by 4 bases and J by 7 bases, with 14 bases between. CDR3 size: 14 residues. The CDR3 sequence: CASSSWDTYNTIYF. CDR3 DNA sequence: TGTGCCAGCAGTTCATGGGACACCTACAACACCATATATTTT. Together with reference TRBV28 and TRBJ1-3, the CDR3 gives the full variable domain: DVKVTQSSRYLVKRTGEKVFLECVQDMDHENMFWYRQDPGLGLRLIYFSYDVKMKEKGDIPEGYSVSREKKERFSLILESASTNQTSMYLCASSSWDTYNTIYFGEGSWLTVV.

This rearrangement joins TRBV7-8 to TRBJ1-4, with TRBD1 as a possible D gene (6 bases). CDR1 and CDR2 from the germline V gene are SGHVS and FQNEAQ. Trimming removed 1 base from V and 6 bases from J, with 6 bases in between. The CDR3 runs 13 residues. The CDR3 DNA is TGTGCCAGCAGCTTAGGGACAGATGAAAAACTGTTTTTT. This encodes CASSLGTDEKLFF. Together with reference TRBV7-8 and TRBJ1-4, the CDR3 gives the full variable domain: GAGVSQSPRYKVAKRGQDVALRCDPISGHVSLFWYQQALGQGPEFLTYFQNEAQLDKSGLPSDRFFAERPEGSVSTLKIQRTQQEDSAVYLCASSLGTDEKLFFGSGTQLSVL.

Written as DNA, the CDR3 is TGCAGTGCTAGTATCCAAGGGAGCTCCTATAATTCACCCCTCCACTTT. Residues: CSASIQGSSYNSPLHF. This chain uses TRBV20-1 with TRBJ1-6; D is uncertain. Germline CDR1 reads DFQATT; CDR2 reads SNEGSKA (reference sequence). CDR3 length: 16 residues. V shed 3 bases and J shed 0 bases, with 12 bases lying between them.

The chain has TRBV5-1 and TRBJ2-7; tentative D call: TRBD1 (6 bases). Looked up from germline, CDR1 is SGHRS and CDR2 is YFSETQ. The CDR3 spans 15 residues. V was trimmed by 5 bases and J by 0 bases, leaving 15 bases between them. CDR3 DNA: TGCGCCAGCAGGGGGTCGGACAGCTCCTCCTACGAGCAGTACTTC. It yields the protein CASRGSDSSSYEQYF.

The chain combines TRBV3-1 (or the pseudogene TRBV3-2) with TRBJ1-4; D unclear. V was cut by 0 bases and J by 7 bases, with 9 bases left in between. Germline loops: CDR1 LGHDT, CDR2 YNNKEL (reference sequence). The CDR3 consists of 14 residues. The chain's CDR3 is CASSQDFRGEKLFF. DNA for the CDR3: TGTGCCAGCAGCCAAGATTTCCGGGGTGAAAAACTGTTTTTT.